A selection of T cell receptor beta chains follows, all from one sample in a study of shared clonotypes between healthy human individuals. Only in-frame clones appear in the TCRdb table, and some are missing; sequencing was by immunoSEQ multiplex PCR. The sample yields almost 750,000 clones, around 77% seen once. The sequencing sample was made of memory CD4+ T cells sorted from blood. The receptors shown here come from a woman in her 30s in good health. CDR3s include the opening cysteine and the closing phenylalanine or tryptophan. Each record gives: D gene, J gene, clone size, V gene, CDR3 DNA, CDR3 protein. D genes are given only for firm matches. Rows may omit the clone size; those that give it use once, few, many or a size class.

>TRBD2|TRBJ2-7|.|TRBV5-1
TGCGCCAGCAGCCGACTAGCGGGACTCTCCTACGAGCAGTACTTC
CASSRLAGLSYEQYF
>.|TRBJ1-2|few|TRBV7-9
TGTGCCAGCACCCAAAGGGGGGCCTATGGCTACACCTTC
CASTQRGAYGYTF
>.|TRBJ2-6|.|TRBV19
TGTGCCAGTAGTATAATAAGGCAGTCCCGCTCTGGGGCCAACGTCCTGACTTTC
CASSIIRQSRSGANVLTF
>TRBD2|TRBJ2-2|.|TRBV5-4
TGTGCCAGCAGGATAGCGGGTCTGAACACCGGGGAGCTGTTTTTT
CASRIAGLNTGELFF
>.|TRBJ1-1|.|TRBV19
TGTGCCAGTAGACCTCAGTCATTCACTGAAGCTTTCTTT
CASRPQSFTEAFF
>TRBD2|TRBJ2-1|.|TRBV7-2
TGTGCCAGCAGCTTAGCGCGGCTAGCGGGTCGATACAATGAGCAGTTCTTC
CASSLARLAGRYNEQFF
>.|TRBJ2-7|.|TRBV9
TGTGCCAGCAGCGTAGCTTGGGGGACCGAGCAGTACTTC
CASSVAWGTEQYF
>.|TRBJ1-1|few|TRBV5-1
TGCGCCAGTAACACCGGGGCCAGCTATTACACTGAAGCTTTCTTT
CASNTGASYYTEAFF
>TRBD1|TRBJ2-5|few|TRBV30
TGTGCCTGCACTGACAGGGGTAAGACCCAGTACTTC
CACTDRGKTQYF
>.|TRBJ1-5|.|TRBV7-6
TGTGCCAGCAGCTTAGGAGCACAGGGTAGCAATCAGCCCCAGCATTTT
CASSLGAQGSNQPQHF